The clone carrying this TCR beta chain was counted many times. Its specificity is not known. This entry is derived from a study of Graves' ophthalmopathy and Graves' hyperthyroidism. Points from the study as a whole: Blood also held most thyroid clonotypes expanded above 0.001 frequency.

Amplifying from RNA transcripts, the study obtained TCR beta CDR3 regions. Investigators did first-round RT-PCR with HTBI primers, then second-round multiplex PCR. MiXCR was run by TCRdb on the multiplex PCR reads, yielding one entry per CDR3 protein. The sample consists of 650,000 to 900,000 distinct CDR3 sequences, roughly 40% of them appearing once. Sequences were obtained from peripheral blood. This sequence originates from an adult man with Graves' ophthalmopathy.

CDR3 residues: CSAREDSNQPQHF. The CDR3 coding sequence is TGCAGTGCTAGAGAAGATAGCAATCAGCCCCAGCATTTT. This sequence joins TRBV20-1 and TRBJ1-5, with D hard to call. Germline values: CDR1 DFQATT, CDR2 SNEGSKA (reference sequence). V lost 0 bases and J 0 bases, leaving 3 bases between the germline ends. The CDR3 loop spans 13 amino acids.